This paragraph reports one T cell receptor (beta chain). Trimming took 7 bases from V and 8 from J; bases not matched to a gene: 10. CDR1 SNHLY and CDR2 FYNNEI come from the germline V gene. There are 13 residues in the CDR3. The sample comes from a study of identical twins. One entry per CDR3 protein results from TCRdb running MiXCR on the 5' RACE reads. This table holds hundreds of thousands of distinct CDR3 sequences, 8.6% found once. In addition, the sample was reused for a study of yellow fever vaccine responses in identical twins.

This TCR was sampled from a young woman in good health. The sample consisted of PBMCs. V gene TRBV2 combines with J gene TRBJ1-1; 7 bases are a match to TRBD1. For the CDR3, the DNA is TGTGCCAGCATCCCCGGGACAGTACCAGAAGCTTTCTTT. Translation: CASIPGTVPEAFF.